A selection of T cell receptor beta chains follows, all from one sample in a study of T-cell reconstitution after alpha-beta-depleted transplantation in children. One entry per CDR3 protein, called by TCRdb with MiXCR from the PCR reads. The sample has about 980,000 distinct CDR3 sequences, roughly 31% seen once. The material was PBMCs, mostly from graft donor cells, obtained 360 days after TCRalphabeta/CD19-depleted stem cell transplant. The receptors were sampled from a boy less than two years old who had a stem cell transplant for SCID, so the T cells may come from the graft donor. Both conserved end residues are part of each CDR3. A D gene is named only where the DNA matches it firmly. Clone size is given for some rows only: seen once, a few or many times, or a class if the clone is expanded.

few	NA	TRBV7-2	TRBJ2-2	TGTGCCAGCAGCTCCCATCTGGGCGGCGGGGAGCTGTTTTTT	CASSSHLGGGELFF
NA	TRBD2	TRBV7-2	TRBJ2-7	TGTGCCAGCAGCCCTGAACCTAGCGGTTCCTACGAGCAGTACTTC	CASSPEPSGSYEQYF
few	NA	TRBV6-5	TRBJ1-5	TGTGCCAGCAGTTACCGGAGGGGCAATCAGCCCCAGCATTTT	CASSYRRGNQPQHF
NA	TRBD1	TRBV12-3/TRBV12-4	TRBJ2-2	TGTGCGACAGGGGTCCAGGCGAACACCGGGGAGCTGTTTTTT	CATGVQANTGELFF
few	NA	TRBV7-8	TRBJ2-1	TGTGCCAGCAGCTGGGGGTCGGGGGCTGACAATGAGCAGTTCTTC	CASSWGSGADNEQFF
few	NA	TRBV20-1	TRBJ2-1	TGCAGTGCTAGAGATACCTTGAGCTCCTACAATGAGCAGTTCTTC	CSARDTLSSYNEQFF
few	NA	TRBV12-3/TRBV12-4	TRBJ2-2	TGTGCCAGCAGTCTCATCCGGGCGGAGGTCTTTCGATCCGGCACCGGGGAGCTGTTTTTT	CASSLIRAEVFRSGTGELFF
NA	NA	TRBV12-3/TRBV12-4	TRBJ1-5	TGTGCCAGCAGACTTACAGGGAAGAGGGAGCATCAGCCCCAGCATTTT	CASRLTGKREHQPQHF
NA	NA	TRBV10-2	TRBJ2-3	TGCGCCAGCAGTGGCTGGGGTAACCCAGATACGCAGTATTTT	CASSGWGNPDTQYF
NA	TRBD2	TRBV12-3/TRBV12-4	TRBJ2-4	TGTGCCAGCAGCCCTAGCGGGGGCGCTACCAAAAACATTCAGTACTTC	CASSPSGGATKNIQYF
few	NA	TRBV20-1	TRBJ2-3	TGCAGTCCCAGTGGCGGGGACACAGATACGCAGTATTTT	CSPSGGDTDTQYF
many	NA	TRBV5-1	TRBJ2-5	TGCGCCAGCAGCTTGGGGGGGAAAGAGACCCAGTACTTC	CASSLGGKETQYF
NA	TRBD1	TRBV12-3/TRBV12-4	TRBJ2-5	TGTGCCAGCAGTCCGCCCAACAGGGGTCGGGAGACCCAGTACTTC	CASSPPNRGRETQYF
few	NA	TRBV7-2	TRBJ1-5	TGTGCCAGCAGCAAAGAATTAGATCAGCCCCAGCATTTT	CASSKELDQPQHF
NA	TRBD2	TRBV18	TRBJ2-5	TGTGCCAGCTCACCACCTGGACTAGCGGGGGTTTTGGAGACCCAGTACTTC	CASSPPGLAGVLETQYF
NA	NA	TRBV12-3/TRBV12-4	TRBJ1-3	TGTGCCAGCAGTCCCAGAGCGGGGACGGGTGGAAACACCATATATTTT	CASSPRAGTGGNTIYF
NA	TRBD2	TRBV2	TRBJ2-3	TGTGCCAGCGGACTAGCTATTAGCACAGATACGCAGTATTTT	CASGLAISTDTQYF
NA	TRBD2	TRBV20-1	TRBJ2-3	TGCAGTGCGAGGGAAGCGGGAGCCCCCCGGGGGACGCAGTATTTT	CSAREAGAPRGTQYF
few	NA	TRBV6-5	TRBJ1-2	TGTGCCAGCAGTTACTCACAGGGTAGCTACACCTTC	CASSYSQGSYTF
few	TRBD2	TRBV28	TRBJ2-7	TGTGCCAGCAGTCCCGGCTTTGGAGCGGGGGGAGTGAGGGCCCTGGACGAGCAGTACTTC	CASSPGFGAGGVRALDEQYF
NA	NA	TRBV3-1	TRBJ2-5	TGTGCCAGCAGCCAAGTTCCAGGGCTGGAGACCCAGTACTTC	CASSQVPGLETQYF
few	TRBD1	TRBV5-8	TRBJ2-7	TGTGCCAGCAGCTTGGTCGGAACTATGACAGGGTACTACGAGCAGTACTTC	CASSLVGTMTGYYEQYF
NA	NA	TRBV5-5	TRBJ2-7	TGTGCCAGCAGGGGGGTCGGATCCTACGAGCAGTACTTC	CASRGVGSYEQYF
NA	NA	TRBV6-6	TRBJ1-2	TGTGCCGCCCGATCAGGGTTTGGCTATGGCTACACCTTC	CAARSGFGYGYTF
NA	TRBD2	TRBV2	TRBJ2-3	TGTGCCAGCAGTGAAAATGGACTAGGGACAGATACGCAGTATTTT	CASSENGLGTDTQYF
NA	NA	TRBV20-1	TRBJ2-7	TGCAGTGTACCGGCGGGGATCTCCTACGAGCAGTACTTC	CSVPAGISYEQYF
NA	NA	TRBV27	TRBJ1-1	TGTGCCAGCAGTTTACAGGGCTCTCGCACTGAAGCTTTCTTT	CASSLQGSRTEAFF
NA	NA	TRBV4-3	TRBJ2-5	TGCGCCAGCAGCCAAGTGAGATGGGGGGAAGAGACCCAGTACTTC	CASSQVRWGEETQYF
once	NA	TRBV12-3/TRBV12-4	TRBJ2-7	TGTGCCAGCAGTCCCTCAAGTTTGCGACCCTTATGGGGGCAGTACTTC	CASSPSSLRPLWGQYF
few	TRBD1	TRBV25-1	TRBJ2-2	TGTGCCAGCAGTGGCAGGACAGGGGGAGAAACCGGGGAGCTGTTTTTT	CASSGRTGGETGELFF
NA	NA	TRBV9	TRBJ1-2	TGTGCCAGCAGCGCGTGGGACGGCTCCTATGGCTACACCTTC	CASSAWDGSYGYTF
once	NA	TRBV11-2	TRBJ1-5	TGTGCCAGCAGCTTAGGGGCAGGGACAAACAATCAGCCCCAGCATTTT	CASSLGAGTNNQPQHF
NA	TRBD1	TRBV20-1	TRBJ2-1	TGCAGTGCTGCAGGACAGGGGTTGGTTAATGAGCAGTTCTTC	CSAAGQGLVNEQFF
once	NA	TRBV5-1	TRBJ1-4	TGCGCCAGCAGCTTCAGCTCAACTAATGAAAAACTGTTTTTT	CASSFSSTNEKLFF
NA	NA	TRBV16	TRBJ2-3	TGTGCCAGCAGCCCCCGGGGCTTTCCAGGCACAGATACGCAGTATTTT	CASSPRGFPGTDTQYF
NA	NA	TRBV3-1	TRBJ2-5	TGTGCCAGCAGCCACGGGAGAGGGGAGACCCAGTACTTC	CASSHGRGETQYF
NA	NA	TRBV3-1	TRBJ2-4	TGTGCCAGCAGCCAAGATGGGACCCACGGGAACATTCAGTACTTC	CASSQDGTHGNIQYF
NA	TRBD2	TRBV9	TRBJ2-7	TGTGCCAGCAGCGTAGCAGTGGGACTAGGAGGCGAGCAGTACTTC	CASSVAVGLGGEQYF
NA	NA	TRBV18	TRBJ2-7	TGTGCCAGCTCACGGGGCTTGGGGGCTGAACTCCCCTACGAGCAGTACTTC	CASSRGLGAELPYEQYF
NA	NA	TRBV12-3/TRBV12-4	TRBJ2-7	TGTGCCAGCAGCTGGTCACTCGGGGTCTACGAGCAGTACTTC	CASSWSLGVYEQYF
NA	TRBD2	TRBV12-3/TRBV12-4	TRBJ2-3	TGTGCCAGCAGTTTAGCGCTAGCGGGGGGCCCTACAGATACGCAGTATTTT	CASSLALAGGPTDTQYF
NA	NA	TRBV12-3/TRBV12-4	TRBJ1-5	TGTGCCAGCAGTACCGGACGGTATAGCAATCAGCCCCAGCATTTT	CASSTGRYSNQPQHF
NA	NA	TRBV9	TRBJ1-2	TGTGCCAGCAGCGTAGGTGTCACCAACTATGGCTACACCTTC	CASSVGVTNYGYTF
few	NA	TRBV29-1	TRBJ1-1	TGCAGCGCTTCGCGGACAGACTCCACTGAAGCTTTCTTT	CSASRTDSTEAFF
NA	NA	TRBV7-9	TRBJ2-7	TGTGCCAGCAGCCTGCGGGGACGGAACTACGAGCAGTACTTC	CASSLRGRNYEQYF
many	NA	TRBV5-1	TRBJ2-1	TGCGCCAGCAGATTGCAGGAGTACAATGAGCAGTTCTTC	CASRLQEYNEQFF
NA	NA	TRBV7-9	TRBJ1-5	TGTGCCAGCAGCGCGACGGGGATCTTCAATCAGCCCCAGCATTTT	CASSATGIFNQPQHF
NA	NA	TRBV20-1	TRBJ2-3	TGCAGTGCTACCGAACGCCGGGGAGTAGATACGCAGTATTTT	CSATERRGVDTQYF
few	TRBD1	TRBV12-3/TRBV12-4	TRBJ1-3	TGTGCCAGCAGAACCACCAACACAGGGGCTGGAAACACCATATATTTT	CASRTTNTGAGNTIYF
NA	NA	TRBV29-1	TRBJ1-1	TGCAGCGTTGAGGGCAAGGCTGAAGCCTTCTTT	CSVEGKAEAFF
NA	NA	TRBV6-2/TRBV6-3	TRBJ2-7	TGTGCCAGCTTAACCCAGGAGAGAGGGGAGCAGTACTTC	CASLTQERGEQYF
NA	NA	TRBV11-2	TRBJ2-5	TGTGCCAGCAGCCCATCTCGGGAGACCCAGTACTTC	CASSPSRETQYF
NA	TRBD1	TRBV20-1	TRBJ1-5	TGCAGTGCTAAGGACAGGTCGGGGAATCAGCCCCAGCATTTT	CSAKDRSGNQPQHF
few	TRBD1	TRBV6-2/TRBV6-3	TRBJ1-2	TGTGCCAGCAGTGGCTCGGGACAGGACTATGGCTACACCTTC	CASSGSGQDYGYTF
few	NA	TRBV28	TRBJ2-5	TGTGCCAGCACCCCTCCTTCCGAGGAGACCCAGTACTTC	CASTPPSEETQYF